The 31 T cell receptor beta chains in this list originate from one sample, sequenced in a study of CD8 T cells in ankylosing spondylitis. MiXCR, applied by TCRdb to the 5' RACE reads, yields one record per CDR3 protein. The data hold around 130,000 distinct CDR3 sequences, with approximately 9.9% observed a single time. Sequenced sample: blood, either unsorted or a sorted T cell fraction (not recorded which). These receptors were taken from a male donor with ankylosing spondylitis or in good health (not recorded which).

This clonotype was detected a few times. The chain recombines TRBV7-3 with TRBJ2-2; D call uncertain. The CDR3 covers 15 residues. Germline values: CDR1 SGHTA, CDR2 FQGTGA. Trimming pared 5 bases from V and 6 bases from J, leaving 16 bases between. This CDR3 reads CASSLGPGRSGELFF. DNA for the CDR3: TGTGCCAGCAGCCTGGGCCCCGGACGCTCCGGGGAGCTGTTTTTT.

This chain joins TRBV7-9 and TRBJ2-2; D gene unclear. CDR1 and CDR2 from the germline V gene are SEHNR and FQNEAQ (reference sequence). The ends were cut back, 5 bases at V and 6 bases at J, with 10 bases in the middle. The CDR3 is 13 residues long. The CDR3: CASSPTPPGELFF. The CDR3 region has the DNA TGTGCCAGCAGCCCAACCCCGCCCGGGGAGCTGTTTTTT.

In this sample, this clonotype turned up many times. This chain links TRBV20-1 with TRBJ1-2; D perhaps matches TRBD1 (6 bases). CDR3 length: 15 residues. V lost 3 bases, J lost 0 bases, and 14 bases lay in between. CDR1 is DFQATT and CDR2 is SNEGSKA in the germline V gene (reference sequence). The CDR3 loop is CSARGGPLANYGYTF. CDR3 nucleotides: TGCAGTGCTAGGGGGGGGCCTTTAGCTAACTATGGCTACACCTTC.

This clonotype occurred many times. CDR3 DNA sequence: TGTGCCAGCAGCTTAGAACGAGGGTGGAATGAGCAGTTCTTC. This gives the protein CASSLERGWNEQFF. J is TRBJ2-1 and V is TRBV7-2, with a tentative D call TRBD2 (5 bases). Germline V gene data show CDR1 as SGHTA and CDR2 as FQGNSA. V lost 1 base and J 7 bases, leaving 11 bases between the germline ends. The CDR3 runs 14 residues.

In this sample, this clonotype turned up a few times. The chain joins TRBV3-1 to TRBJ1-6, with 7 bases aligning to TRBD1. This CDR3 region has 15 residues. V dropped 1 base and J dropped 10; count of bases not matched to a gene: 7. Per the germline V gene, CDR1 is LGHDT and CDR2 is YNNKEL (reference sequence). The chain's CDR3 is CASSQVANRGSPLHF. CDR3 coding DNA: TGTGCCAGCAGCCAAGTCGCTAACAGGGGATCACCCCTCCACTTT.

This clonotype was recorded at least ten times. V gene TRBV7-9 combines with J gene TRBJ1-1, with D perhaps TRBD1 (6 bases). This CDR3 has 14 amino acids. Germline CDR1 is SEHNR and CDR2 is FQNEAQ (reference sequence). V was clipped by 1 base and J by 8 bases, with 14 bases between them. CDR3 residues: CASSLGVTGIEAFF. In DNA form, the CDR3 reads TGTGCCAGCAGCTTAGGTGTGACAGGTATAGAAGCTTTCTTT.

Ten or more counts support this clonotype. Written as DNA, the CDR3 is TGCAGCGCCCTCGACAGGGGCGCAACCTACGAGCAGTACTTC. This encodes CSALDRGATYEQYF. This chain links TRBV29-1 with TRBJ2-7, with TRBD1 matching 8 bases. The V gene's germline CDR1 is SQVTM and CDR2 ANQGSEA. V gave up 7 bases and J gave up 2 bases; unmatched junction bases: 10. The CDR3 runs 14 residues.

The chain is built from TRBV6-5 and TRBJ2-2, with TRBD1 identical over 9 bases. CDR3 length: 15 amino acids. The V gene end was trimmed by 2 bases and the J gene end by 6 bases; junction bases not matched to a gene: 4. The V gene's germline CDR1 is MNHEY and CDR2 SVGAGI. CDR3 protein: CASSYRTGVSGELFF. The CDR3 nucleotides are TGTGCCAGCAGTTACAGGACAGGGGTCTCCGGGGAGCTGTTTTTT.

This clonotype was recorded at least ten times. This chain links TRBV20-1 with TRBJ2-2; D not resolved. Germline V gene lookup returns CDR1 DFQATT and CDR2 SNEGSKA (reference sequence). This CDR3 is 14 amino acids long. The V end was cut by 2 bases, the J end by 4 bases, with 11 bases between. DNA for the CDR3: TGCAGTGCTAGAAAAGGGCAGGCCACCGGGGAGCTGTTTTTT. Translation: CSARKGQATGELFF.

The sample holds a few counts of this clonotype. J is TRBJ2-5 and V is TRBV7-2, with 14 nucleotides matching TRBD2. V was pared by 0 bases and J by 1 base, with 4 bases of the junction left unmatched. Germline loops: CDR1 SGHTA, CDR2 FQGNSA. This CDR3 has 18 amino acids. The CDR3 loop reads CASSLAPGTSGSQETQYF. CDR3 DNA: TGTGCCAGCAGCTTAGCCCCCGGGACTAGCGGGAGCCAAGAGACCCAGTACTTC.

The table lists this clonotype with many counts. The chain has TRBV6-5 and TRBJ1-4, with D possibly matching TRBD1 (5 bases). Germline CDR1 and CDR2: MNHEY and SVGAGI. This CDR3 is 12 amino acids long. The CDR3 sequence is CVLRTAGEPQFF. CDR3 DNA: TGTGTGCTGCGGACCGCGGGGGAGCCACAATTTTTT.

This clonotype was detected ten times or more. The genes are TRBV7-9 and TRBJ2-1; possible D gene TRBD2, 5 bases. This CDR3 spans 16 amino acids. V dropped 1 base and J dropped 2 bases, with 12 bases sitting between them. Germline V gives CDR1 SEHNR, CDR2 FQNEAQ (reference sequence). For the CDR3, the DNA is TGTGCCAGCAGCTTAGGGCGGGTCGCCCCCTACAATGAGCAGTTCTTC. Its protein product is CASSLGRVAPYNEQFF.

This clonotype was found a few times. The chain employs TRBV7-9 and TRBJ2-3; tentative D call: TRBD2 (6 bases). The V end was cut by 0 bases, the J end by 8 bases, with 9 bases between. The CDR3 extends over 13 amino acids. The germline gives CDR1 SEHNR, CDR2 FQNEAQ (reference sequence). The CDR3 bases are TGTGCCAGCAGCTTAGCGATCGGGGGTACGCAGTATTTT. It specifies CASSLAIGGTQYF.

The table lists this clonotype with many counts. V and J are TRBV4-1 and TRBJ2-3, with D possibly TRBD2 on 6 matching bases. V was shortened by 0 bases and J by 9 bases, with 19 bases between the two germline ends. The CDR3 is 16 amino acids. Looked up from germline, CDR1 is MGHRA and CDR2 is YSYEKL. The CDR3 spells CASSQDGTVGLVTQYF. The CDR3 DNA follows: TGCGCCAGCAGCCAAGATGGGACTGTTGGGCTAGTCACGCAGTATTTT.

This clonotype was counted a few times. The rearrangement links TRBV10-3 to TRBJ1-4; no clear D gene. V dropped 0 bases and J dropped 1 base, with 6 bases sitting between them. CDR3 size: 15 residues. Germline V lookup: CDR1 ENHRY, CDR2 SYGVKD. The CDR3 region has the DNA TGTGCCATCAGTGAGTCAGGCAGAACTAATGAAAAACTGTTTTTT. Protein: CAISESGRTNEKLFF.

Only a few counts were recorded for this clonotype. The genes are TRBV7-6 and TRBJ2-1; a possible D gene is TRBD1 (6 bases). V was pared by 1 base and J by 12 bases, with 10 bases between. The germline V gene encodes CDR1 SGHVS and CDR2 FNYEAQ. CDR3 size: 12 residues. The CDR3 region has the DNA TGTGCCAGCAGCTTAGGTCAGGGGAGGCAGTTCTTC. Protein product: CASSLGQGRQFF.

This clonotype appeared a few times. The rearrangement joins TRBV25-1 to TRBJ2-7; 7 bases align to TRBD1. This CDR3 is 13 amino acids long. J gave up 7 bases and V 6 bases, and 9 bases lay outside the gene matches. Per germline, CDR1 MGHDK and CDR2 SYGVNS. As DNA, the CDR3 is TGTGCCAGCAGGACCGGGACAGTAAGGGAGCAGTACTTC. This translates into CASRTGTVREQYF.

In its sample, this clonotype was seen a few times. The chain couples TRBV7-9 to TRBJ1-2; no firm D call. Per germline, CDR1 SEHNR and CDR2 FQNEAQ (reference sequence). Trimming shortened V by 2 bases and J by 7 bases, and 11 bases separated the two germline ends. The CDR3 contains 13 residues. The CDR3 protein is CASSLNSSPGYTF. CDR3 in DNA: TGTGCCAGCAGCTTAAATAGTAGTCCTGGCTACACCTTC.

This clonotype was recorded at least ten times. CDR3 in amino acids: CSARAWNEQFF. CDR3 sequence (DNA): TGCAGTGCTAGAGCGTGGAATGAGCAGTTCTTC. The chain employs TRBV20-1 and TRBJ2-1; no definite D call. Germline values: CDR1 DFQATT, CDR2 SNEGSKA (reference sequence). There are 11 residues in the CDR3. The V end lost 1 base, the J end lost 7 bases, and 5 bases lay between the germline ends.

This clonotype was seen repeatedly, ten times or more. CDR3 DNA: TGCAGTGCTAGAGATTTATTTCGAGACACCGGGGAGCTGTTTTTT. Its protein product is CSARDLFRDTGELFF. The rearrangement uses TRBV20-1 and TRBJ2-2; D is unresolved. Germline lookup yields CDR1 DFQATT and CDR2 SNEGSKA (reference sequence). The CDR3 consists of 15 residues. Trimming took 0 bases from V and 3 from J, leaving 11 bases between them.

In this sample, this clonotype turned up many times. V gene TRBV7-9 combines with J gene TRBJ2-3; 9 nucleotides agree with TRBD2. Germline assignment: CDR1 SEHNR and CDR2 FQNEAQ (reference sequence). The CDR3 runs to 15 residues. V was clipped by 1 base and J by 7 bases; unmatched bases: 6. CDR3 coding DNA: TGTGCCAGCAGCTTAGGCCTAGCGGGAATGAATACGCAGTATTTT. Its translation: CASSLGLAGMNTQYF.

This clonotype was observed many times. The chain has TRBV5-1 and TRBJ2-7, with 8 bases aligning to TRBD2. J was trimmed by 9 bases and V by 1 base; bases with no gene match: 12. The CDR3 loop spans 15 amino acids. CDR1 SGHRS and CDR2 YFSETQ come from the germline V gene. CDR3: CASSLRAGDPIGQYF. In DNA form, the CDR3 reads TGCGCCAGCAGCTTGAGAGCGGGAGACCCGATTGGGCAGTACTTC.

For this clonotype: No conserved phenylalanine or tryptophan ends this CDR3, so it is likely a read error. No DNA is shown, since the ends of the CDR3 on it are uncertain; the CDR3 is the one TCRdb lists. J is TRBJ1-1 and V is TRBV7-9. The CDR3 has 11 amino acids, counting both end residues. Germline loops: CDR1 SEHNR, CDR2 FQNEAQ (reference sequence). The CDR3 region is CASSDPFIWPR.

This clonotype has a handful of counts. V and J are TRBV5-1 and TRBJ2-2, with D possibly matching TRBD1 (5 bases). The CDR3 consists of 16 residues. Per the germline V gene, CDR1 is SGHRS and CDR2 is YFSETQ. The ends were cut back, 5 bases at V and 1 base at J, with 15 bases in the middle. The chain's CDR3 is CASRIQGSVNTGELFF. The CDR3 bases are TGCGCCAGCAGGATCCAGGGATCTGTGAACACCGGGGAGCTGTTTTTT. The complete variable domain, with remaining parts taken from reference TRBV5-1 and TRBJ2-2, reads KAGVTQTPRYLIKTRGQQVTLSCSPISGHRSVSWYQQTPGQGLQFLFEYFSETQRNKGNFPGRFSGRQFSNSRSEMNVSTLELGDSALYLCASRIQGSVNTGELFFGEGSRLTVL.

Note on this clonotype: A read error may explain this, as a much larger clone is one base away. The J gene is TRBJ2-1, the V gene TRBV2; 13 bases align to TRBD2. The CDR3 consists of 19 residues. CDR1 is SNHLY, CDR2 FYNNEI, per germline. CDR3 sequence: CTSSLLGLAGRGGIDEQFF. The CDR3, as DNA: TGTACCAGCAGTTTATTGGGACTAGCGGGAAGGGGTGGTATAGATGAGCAGTTCTTC.

The chain is built from TRBV20-1 and TRBJ1-6; D is perhaps TRBD1 (6 bases). Germline CDR1 reads DFQATT; CDR2 reads SNEGSKA (reference sequence). V lost 0 bases and J 5 bases, leaving 17 bases between the germline ends. The CDR3 totals 17 residues. The CDR3 nucleotides are TGCAGTGCTAGAGACCTACAATCTCAGGGGAATAATTCACCCCTCCACTTT. Protein: CSARDLQSQGNNSPLHF.

This clonotype was detected only a few times. This rearrangement joins TRBV2 to TRBJ2-3; weak D call: TRBD2 (7 bases). The CDR3 consists of 13 residues. Germline CDR1 SNHLY, CDR2 FYNNEI. V lost 8 bases to trimming and J lost 4 bases, with 13 bases between them. The CDR3 loop reads CASWGGPPDTQYF. CDR3 in DNA: TGTGCCAGCTGGGGGGGGCCCCCAGATACGCAGTATTTT.

This clonotype has at least ten counts. This rearrangement joins TRBV12-3 or TRBV12-4 to TRBJ2-1, with D hard to call. This CDR3 spans 12 amino acids. Trimming took 5 bases from V and 11 from J, leaving 13 bases between them. The CDR3 sequence is CASSPSPRQQFF. Written as DNA, the CDR3 is TGTGCCAGCAGTCCGTCCCCACGGCAGCAGTTCTTC.

Many counts were recorded for this clonotype. The J gene is TRBJ2-1, the V gene TRBV6-2 or TRBV6-3, with D unresolved. CDR3 length equals 16 residues. Trimming removed 5 bases from V and 1 base from J, with 15 bases in between. Germline CDR1 MNHEY, CDR2 SVGEGT. This chain's CDR3 is CASSPPSGRSYNEQFF. In DNA, the CDR3 is TGTGCCAGCAGTCCCCCTTCGGGTCGGTCCTACAATGAGCAGTTCTTC.

This chain links TRBV25-1 with TRBJ2-3; 7 bases are shared with TRBD1. Germline V gene lookup returns CDR1 MGHDK and CDR2 SYGVNS. This CDR3 has 16 residues. J lost 1 base, V lost 2 bases, and 6 bases had no gene match. The CDR3 sequence: CASSETGAGGTDTQYF. The CDR3, as DNA: TGTGCCAGCAGTGAAACAGGGGCAGGTGGCACAGATACGCAGTATTTT.

This clonotype was found many times. The chain carries TRBV12-3 or TRBV12-4 and TRBJ1-3; 7 nucleotides match TRBD1. Germline trimming cut 5 bases from V and 2 bases from J; bases unmatched to any gene: 6. The CDR3 length is 15 residues. The CDR3 region has the DNA TGTGCCAGCAGTCGGGCCGGGACAGCTGGAAACACCATATATTTT. Amino acid sequence: CASSRAGTAGNTIYF.